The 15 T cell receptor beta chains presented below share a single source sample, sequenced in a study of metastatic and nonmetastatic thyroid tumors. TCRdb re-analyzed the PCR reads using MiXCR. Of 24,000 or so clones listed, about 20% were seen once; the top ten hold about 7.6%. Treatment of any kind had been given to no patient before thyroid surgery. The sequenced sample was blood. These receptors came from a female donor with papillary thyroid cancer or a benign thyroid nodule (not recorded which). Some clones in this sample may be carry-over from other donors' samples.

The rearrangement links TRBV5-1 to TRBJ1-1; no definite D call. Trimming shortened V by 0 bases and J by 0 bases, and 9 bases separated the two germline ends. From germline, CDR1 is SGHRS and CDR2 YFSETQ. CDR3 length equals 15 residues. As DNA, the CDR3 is TGCGCCAGCAGCTTGGTACAAGGAATGAACACTGAAGCTTTCTTT. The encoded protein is CASSLVQGMNTEAFF. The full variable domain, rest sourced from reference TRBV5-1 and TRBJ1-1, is KAGVTQTPRYLIKTRGQQVTLSCSPISGHRSVSWYQQTPGQGLQFLFEYFSETQRNKGNFPGRFSGRQFSNSRSEMNVSTLELGDSALYLCASSLVQGMNTEAFFGQGTRLTVV.

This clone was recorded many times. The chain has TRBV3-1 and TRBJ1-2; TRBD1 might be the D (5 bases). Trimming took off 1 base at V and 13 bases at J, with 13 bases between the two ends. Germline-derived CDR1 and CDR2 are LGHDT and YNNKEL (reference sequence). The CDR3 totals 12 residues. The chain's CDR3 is CASSQAEGKVTF. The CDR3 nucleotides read TGTGCCAGCAGCCAAGCTGAGGGGAAGGTCACCTTC.

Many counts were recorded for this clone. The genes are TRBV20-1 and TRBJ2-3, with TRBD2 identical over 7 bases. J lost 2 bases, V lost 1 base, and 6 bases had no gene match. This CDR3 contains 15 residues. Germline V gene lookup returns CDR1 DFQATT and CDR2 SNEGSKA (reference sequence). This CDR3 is CSARASSGLTDTQYF. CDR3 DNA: TGCAGTGCTAGAGCCTCTAGCGGCCTCACAGATACGCAGTATTTT.

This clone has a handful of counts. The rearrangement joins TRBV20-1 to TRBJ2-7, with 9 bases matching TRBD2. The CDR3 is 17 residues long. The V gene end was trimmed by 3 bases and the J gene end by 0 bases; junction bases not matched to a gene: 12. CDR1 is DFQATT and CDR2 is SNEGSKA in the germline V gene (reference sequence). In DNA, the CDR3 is TGCAGTGCTAGCGGACTAGCGCGGGCCTCTAGCTCCTACGAGCAGTACTTC. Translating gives CSASGLARASSSYEQYF.

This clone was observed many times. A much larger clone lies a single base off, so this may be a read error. The chain's CDR3 is CASSEGDGVMGSNGYAF. DNA of the CDR3: TGCGCCAGCAGTGAAGGGGACGGAGTCATGGGGTCCAATGGCTACGCCTTC. The chain carries TRBV10-2 and TRBJ1-2; weak D call: TRBD1 (5 bases). The CDR3 is made up of 17 amino acids. Germline loops: CDR1 WSHSY, CDR2 SAAADI.

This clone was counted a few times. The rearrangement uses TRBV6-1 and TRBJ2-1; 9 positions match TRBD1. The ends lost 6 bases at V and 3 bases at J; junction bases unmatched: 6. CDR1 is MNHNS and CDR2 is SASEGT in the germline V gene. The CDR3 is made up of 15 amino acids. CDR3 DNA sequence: TGTGCCAGCAGACCTGGACAGGGGAACTACAATGAGCAGTTCTTC. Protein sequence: CASRPGQGNYNEQFF.

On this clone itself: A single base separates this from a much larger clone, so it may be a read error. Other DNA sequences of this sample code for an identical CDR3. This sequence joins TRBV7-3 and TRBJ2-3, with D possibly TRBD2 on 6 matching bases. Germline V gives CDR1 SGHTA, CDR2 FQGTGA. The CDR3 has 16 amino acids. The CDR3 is CASSSGRDWVTDTQYF. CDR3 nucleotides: TGTGCCAGCAGCTCAGGGCGGGACTGGGTCACAGATACACAGTATTTT.

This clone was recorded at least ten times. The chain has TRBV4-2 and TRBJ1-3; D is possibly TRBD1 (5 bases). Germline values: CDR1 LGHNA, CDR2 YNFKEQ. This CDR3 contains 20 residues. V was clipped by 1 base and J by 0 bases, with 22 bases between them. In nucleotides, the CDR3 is TGTGCCAGCAGCCAAGTGTCCCGGGACGGGGGAAAGTTCTCTGGAAACACCATATATTTT. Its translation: CASSQVSRDGGKFSGNTIYF.

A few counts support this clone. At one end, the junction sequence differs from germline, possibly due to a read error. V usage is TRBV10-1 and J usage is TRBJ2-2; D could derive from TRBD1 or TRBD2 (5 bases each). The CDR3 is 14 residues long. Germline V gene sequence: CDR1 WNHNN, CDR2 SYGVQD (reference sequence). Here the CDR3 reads CASIEGWNTWELFF. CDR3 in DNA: TGCGCCAGCATTGAGGGGTGGAACACCTGGGAGCTGTTTTTT.

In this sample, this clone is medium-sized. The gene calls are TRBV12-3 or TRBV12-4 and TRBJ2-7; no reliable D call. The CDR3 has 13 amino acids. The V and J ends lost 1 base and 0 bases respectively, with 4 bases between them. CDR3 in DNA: TGTGCCAGCAGTTTAGGATACTCCTACGAGCAGTACTTC. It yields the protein CASSLGYSYEQYF.

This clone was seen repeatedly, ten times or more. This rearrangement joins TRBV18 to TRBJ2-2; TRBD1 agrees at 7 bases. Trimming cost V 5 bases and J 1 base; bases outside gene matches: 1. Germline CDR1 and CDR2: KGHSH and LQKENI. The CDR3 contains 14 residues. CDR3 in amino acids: CASSRQGNTGELFF. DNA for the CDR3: TGTGCCAGCTCAAGACAGGGGAACACCGGGGAGCTGTTTTTT.

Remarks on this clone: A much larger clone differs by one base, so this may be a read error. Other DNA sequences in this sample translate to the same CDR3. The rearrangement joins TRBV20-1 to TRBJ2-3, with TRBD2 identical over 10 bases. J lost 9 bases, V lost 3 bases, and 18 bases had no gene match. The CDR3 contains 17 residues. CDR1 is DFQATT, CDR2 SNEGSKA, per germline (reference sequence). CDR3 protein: CSASKAWASGRGDTQYF. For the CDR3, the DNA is TGCAGTGCTAGTAAAGCTTGGGCTAGCGGGAGAGGAGACACGCAGTATTTT.

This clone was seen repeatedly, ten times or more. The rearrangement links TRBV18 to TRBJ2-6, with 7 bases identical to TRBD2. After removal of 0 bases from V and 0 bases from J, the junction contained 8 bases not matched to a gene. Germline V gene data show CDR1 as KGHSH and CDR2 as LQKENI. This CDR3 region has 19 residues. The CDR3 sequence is CASSPPLSGGYSGANVLTF. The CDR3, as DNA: TGTGCCAGCTCACCACCCTTATCGGGAGGATACTCTGGGGCCAACGTCCTGACTTTC.

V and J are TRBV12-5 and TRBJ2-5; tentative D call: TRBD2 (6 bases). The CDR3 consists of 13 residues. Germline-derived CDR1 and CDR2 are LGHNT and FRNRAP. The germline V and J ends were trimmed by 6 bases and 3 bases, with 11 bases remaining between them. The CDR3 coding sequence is TGTGCTAGTGGGGGGGGTATCGAAGAGACCCAGTACTTC. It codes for CASGGGIEETQYF.

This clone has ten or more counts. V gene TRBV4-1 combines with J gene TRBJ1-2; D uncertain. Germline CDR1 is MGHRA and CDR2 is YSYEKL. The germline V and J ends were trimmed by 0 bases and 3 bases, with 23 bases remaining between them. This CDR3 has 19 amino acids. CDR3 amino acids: CASSQEPHGVGDVDYGYTF. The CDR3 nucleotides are TGCGCCAGCAGCCAAGAACCACACGGGGTTGGGGATGTAGACTATGGCTACACCTTC.